This TCR beta chain was identified in a study of patients and donors after allogeneic stem cell transplantation. TCRdb reprocessed the RT-PCR reads via MiXCR and lists one record per CDR3 protein. Among about 200,000 distinct CDR3 sequences listed, 38% were seen once. Germline lookup yields CDR1 SGDLS and CDR2 YYNGEE. The CDR3 is 17 amino acids. V lost 0 bases to trimming and J lost 2 bases; unmatched junction nucleotides: 7. The receptor was derived from a human donor who was either an allogeneic HSCT recipient or a stem cell or donor lymphocyte infusion donor (not recorded which). It is not recorded whose cells these are; they may come from a transplant donor. V usage is TRBV9 and J usage is TRBJ2-2; 7 bases align to TRBD1. The specimen was blood, either unsorted or a sorted T cell fraction (not recorded which). The CDR3 region is CASSVARQGVNTGELFF. The CDR3, as DNA: TGTGCCAGCAGCGTAGCAAGACAGGGAGTAAACACCGGGGAGCTGTTTTTT.